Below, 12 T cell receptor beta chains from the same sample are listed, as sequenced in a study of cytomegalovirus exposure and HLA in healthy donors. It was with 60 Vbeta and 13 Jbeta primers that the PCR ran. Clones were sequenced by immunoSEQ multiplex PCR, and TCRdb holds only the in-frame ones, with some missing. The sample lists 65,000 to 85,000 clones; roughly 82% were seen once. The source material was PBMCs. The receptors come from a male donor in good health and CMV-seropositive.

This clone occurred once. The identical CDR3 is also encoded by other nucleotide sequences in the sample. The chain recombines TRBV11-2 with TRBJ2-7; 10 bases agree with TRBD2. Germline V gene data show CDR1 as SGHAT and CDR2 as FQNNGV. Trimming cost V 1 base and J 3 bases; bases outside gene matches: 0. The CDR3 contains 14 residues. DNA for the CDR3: TGTGCCAGCAGCTTAGCTAGCGGGAGCTACGAGCAGTACTTC. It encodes CASSLASGSYEQYF.

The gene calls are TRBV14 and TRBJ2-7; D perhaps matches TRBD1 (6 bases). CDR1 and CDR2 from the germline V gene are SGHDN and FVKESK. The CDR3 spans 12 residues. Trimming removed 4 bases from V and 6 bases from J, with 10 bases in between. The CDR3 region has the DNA TGTGCCAGCAGCCCCGCAGGGGCCGAGCAGTACTTC. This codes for CASSPAGAEQYF.

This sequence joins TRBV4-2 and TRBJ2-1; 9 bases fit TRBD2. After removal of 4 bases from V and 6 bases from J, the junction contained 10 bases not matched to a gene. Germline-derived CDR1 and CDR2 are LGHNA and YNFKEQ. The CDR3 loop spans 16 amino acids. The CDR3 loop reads CASSLQTSAGGNEQFF. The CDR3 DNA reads TGTGCCAGCAGCCTCCAGACTTCAGCGGGAGGCAATGAGCAGTTCTTC.

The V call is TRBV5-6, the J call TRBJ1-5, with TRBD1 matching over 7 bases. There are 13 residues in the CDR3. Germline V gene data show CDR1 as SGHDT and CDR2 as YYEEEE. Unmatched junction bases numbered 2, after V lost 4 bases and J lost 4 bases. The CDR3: CASSLGQNQPQHF. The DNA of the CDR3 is TGTGCCAGCAGCCTGGGACAGAATCAGCCCCAGCATTTT. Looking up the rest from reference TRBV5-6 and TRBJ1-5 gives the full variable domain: DAGVTQSPTHLIKTRGQQVTLRCSPKSGHDTVSWYQQALGQGPQFIFQYYEEEERQRGNFPDRFSGHQFPNYSSELNVNALLLGDSALYLCASSLGQNQPQHFGDGTRLSIL.

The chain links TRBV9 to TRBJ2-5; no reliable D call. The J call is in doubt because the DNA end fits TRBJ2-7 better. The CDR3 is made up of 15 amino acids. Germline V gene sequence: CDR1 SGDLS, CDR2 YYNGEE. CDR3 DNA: TGTGCCAGCAGCGTAGAGCTGGATAGCTCCTACGAGCAGTACTTC. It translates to CASSVELDSSYEQYF.

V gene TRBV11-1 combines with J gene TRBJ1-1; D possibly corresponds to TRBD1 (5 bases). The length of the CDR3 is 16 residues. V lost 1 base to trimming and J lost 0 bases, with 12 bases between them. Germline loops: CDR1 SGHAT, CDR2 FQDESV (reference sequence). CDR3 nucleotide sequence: TGTGCCAGCAGCTTAGTAGACGGGGGGATGAACACTGAAGCTTTCTTT. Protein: CASSLVDGGMNTEAFF.

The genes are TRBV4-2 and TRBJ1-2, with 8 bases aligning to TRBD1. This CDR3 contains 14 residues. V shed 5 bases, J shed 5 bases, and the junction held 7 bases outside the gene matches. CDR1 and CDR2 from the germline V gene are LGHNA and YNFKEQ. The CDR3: CASSSTTGAYGYTF. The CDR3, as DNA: TGTGCCAGCAGCTCGACGACAGGGGCGTATGGCTACACCTTC.

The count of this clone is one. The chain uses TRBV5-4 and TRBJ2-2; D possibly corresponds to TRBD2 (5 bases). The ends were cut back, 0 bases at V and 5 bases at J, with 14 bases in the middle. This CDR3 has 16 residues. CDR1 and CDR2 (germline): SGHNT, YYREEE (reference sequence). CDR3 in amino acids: CASSLGLALRTGELFF. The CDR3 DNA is TGTGCCAGCAGCTTGGGGCTAGCCCTGCGGACCGGGGAGCTGTTTTTT.

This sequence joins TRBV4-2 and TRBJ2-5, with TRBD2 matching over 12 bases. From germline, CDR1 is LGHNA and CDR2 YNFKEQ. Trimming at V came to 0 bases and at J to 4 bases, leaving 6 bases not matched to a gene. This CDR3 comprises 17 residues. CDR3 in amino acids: CASSQDPTSGSGETQYF. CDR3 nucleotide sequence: TGTGCCAGCAGCCAAGATCCGACTAGCGGGAGCGGAGAGACCCAGTACTTC.

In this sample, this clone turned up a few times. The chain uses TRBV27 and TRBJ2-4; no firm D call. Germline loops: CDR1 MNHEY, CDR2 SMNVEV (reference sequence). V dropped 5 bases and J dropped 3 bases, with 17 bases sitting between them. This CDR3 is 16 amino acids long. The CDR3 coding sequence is TGTGCCAGCAGTCCCCACTTATCCCCGAACAAAAACATTCAGTACTTC. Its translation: CASSPHLSPNKNIQYF.

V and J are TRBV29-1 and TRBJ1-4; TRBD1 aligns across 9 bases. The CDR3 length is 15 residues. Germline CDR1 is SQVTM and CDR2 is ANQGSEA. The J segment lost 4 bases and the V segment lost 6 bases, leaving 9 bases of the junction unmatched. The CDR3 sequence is CSVRPATGGNEKLFF. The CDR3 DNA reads TGCAGCGTCCGCCCAGCGACAGGGGGTAATGAAAAACTGTTTTTT. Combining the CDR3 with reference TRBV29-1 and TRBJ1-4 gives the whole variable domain SAVISQKPSRDICQRGTSLTIQCQVDSQVTMMFWYRQQPGQSLTLIATANQGSEATYESGFVIDKFPISRPNLTFSTLTVSNMSPEDSSIYLCSVRPATGGNEKLFFGSGTQLSVL.

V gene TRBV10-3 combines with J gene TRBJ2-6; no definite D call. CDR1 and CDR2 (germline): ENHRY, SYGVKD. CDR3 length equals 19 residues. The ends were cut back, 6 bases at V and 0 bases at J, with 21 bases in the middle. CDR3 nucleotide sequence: TGTGCCATCAGAGCCCTAACTACTCCCGGAGACTCTGGGGCCAACGTCCTGACTTTC. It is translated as CAIRALTTPGDSGANVLTF.